These T cell receptor beta chains were read from a single sample in a study of T cell repertoires in cytomegalovirus infection. TCRdb reprocessed the reads with MiXCR, giving one entry per CDR3 protein. Among 740,000 or so distinct CDR3 sequences listed, less than 40% were seen once. The sequenced sample was PBMCs. These TCRs come from a human donor in good health (CMV status not recorded). Some clones in this sample may be carry-over from other donors' samples. Both conserved end residues are part of each CDR3. D genes are given only for firm matches. Some rows mark clone size as missing; the rest say once, few, many or name a class of expanded clone.

j_call: TRBJ1-2; v_call: TRBV12-3/TRBV12-4; d_call: .; clone_size: .; cdr3_length: 15; cdr3_nt: TGTGCCAGCAGTTTCCGGCGAGCTAAAAACTATGGCTACACCTTC; cdr3_aa: CASSFRRAKNYGYTF
j_call: TRBJ2-4; v_call: TRBV27; d_call: .; clone_size: .; cdr3_length: 17; cdr3_nt: TGTGCCAGCAGTTTATCCGGGGGAGAAAAAGCCAAAAACATTCAGTACTTC; cdr3_aa: CASSLSGGEKAKNIQYF
j_call: TRBJ1-2; v_call: TRBV7-2; d_call: TRBD1; clone_size: .; cdr3_length: 14; cdr3_nt: TGTGCCAGCAGCTTGGGACAGCTCATCATAGGGTACACCTTC; cdr3_aa: CASSLGQLIIGYTF
j_call: TRBJ2-1; v_call: TRBV10-3; d_call: TRBD2; clone_size: few; cdr3_length: 16; cdr3_nt: TGTGCCATCAGTGAGCGGGGACTAGCGGGAGGTAATGAGCAGTTCTTC; cdr3_aa: CAISERGLAGGNEQFF
j_call: TRBJ2-1; v_call: TRBV7-2; d_call: TRBD2; clone_size: many; cdr3_length: 21; cdr3_nt: TGTGCCAGCAGCCCGCCCGTAGGTGGTAGGACTAGCGGGAGTAGTTACAATGAGCAGTTCTTC; cdr3_aa: CASSPPVGGRTSGSSYNEQFF
j_call: TRBJ1-1; v_call: TRBV4-1; d_call: .; clone_size: .; cdr3_length: 15; cdr3_nt: TGCGCCAGCAGCCAAGCGGATAGGGTTGGCACTGAAGCTTTCTTT; cdr3_aa: CASSQADRVGTEAFF
j_call: TRBJ2-7; v_call: TRBV29-1; d_call: TRBD1; clone_size: few; cdr3_length: 13; cdr3_nt: TGCAGCGCCGCGGGACAGGGGGCCTACGAGCAGTACTTC; cdr3_aa: CSAAGQGAYEQYF
j_call: TRBJ2-5; v_call: TRBV10-3; d_call: .; clone_size: .; cdr3_length: 13; cdr3_nt: TGTGCCATCAGCTCCGGGGCACAAGAGACCCAGTACTTC; cdr3_aa: CAISSGAQETQYF
j_call: TRBJ2-7; v_call: TRBV7-6; d_call: .; clone_size: few; cdr3_length: 13; cdr3_nt: TGTGCCAGCAGCTTAGACAGGGCGGGCGAGCAGTACTTC; cdr3_aa: CASSLDRAGEQYF
j_call: TRBJ2-2; v_call: TRBV19; d_call: TRBD2; clone_size: few; cdr3_length: 15; cdr3_nt: TGTGCCAGTAGTATCCGGGCGGGGGGCACCGGGGAGCTGTTTTTT; cdr3_aa: CASSIRAGGTGELFF
j_call: TRBJ2-5; v_call: TRBV28; d_call: .; clone_size: .; cdr3_length: 15; cdr3_nt: TGTGCCAGCAGTTTAGGAGCCACGAAACAAGAGACCCAGTACTTC; cdr3_aa: CASSLGATKQETQYF
j_call: TRBJ2-3; v_call: TRBV24-1; d_call: .; clone_size: .; cdr3_length: 16; cdr3_nt: TGTGCCACCAGTGATTGGGAAACCCCTCGGACAGATACGCAGTATTTT; cdr3_aa: CATSDWETPRTDTQYF
j_call: TRBJ2-7; v_call: TRBV20-1; d_call: TRBD1; clone_size: .; cdr3_length: 14; cdr3_nt: TGCAGTGCTCGGTCCGGGACAGGGACCTACGAGCAGTACTTC; cdr3_aa: CSARSGTGTYEQYF
j_call: TRBJ2-7; v_call: TRBV7-6; d_call: .; clone_size: .; cdr3_length: 13; cdr3_nt: TGTGCCAGCCGCGTCGGGATTGGGTACGAGCAGTACTTC; cdr3_aa: CASRVGIGYEQYF
j_call: TRBJ2-3; v_call: TRBV19; d_call: .; clone_size: .; cdr3_length: 14; cdr3_nt: TGTGCCAGTAGTATCGGGGACCCCTTGGATACGCAGTATTTT; cdr3_aa: CASSIGDPLDTQYF
j_call: TRBJ1-1; v_call: TRBV28; d_call: .; clone_size: .; cdr3_length: 14; cdr3_nt: TGTGCCAGCAGTTTTACCAGGGAAAACACTGAAGCTTTCTTT; cdr3_aa: CASSFTRENTEAFF
j_call: TRBJ2-3; v_call: TRBV27; d_call: TRBD1; clone_size: .; cdr3_length: 16; cdr3_nt: TGTGCCAGCAGTCCGGGGACAGGGGGCAAGGTAGATACGCAGTATTTT; cdr3_aa: CASSPGTGGKVDTQYF
j_call: TRBJ2-3; v_call: TRBV19; d_call: .; clone_size: few; cdr3_length: 16; cdr3_nt: TGTGCCAGTAGTATAGAGAGAGACCAAATCACAGATACGCAGTATTTT; cdr3_aa: CASSIERDQITDTQYF
j_call: TRBJ1-5; v_call: TRBV19; d_call: .; clone_size: .; cdr3_length: 16; cdr3_nt: TGTGCCAGTCTACCCCTCCGGGACAACCAGAATCAGCCCCAGCATTTT; cdr3_aa: CASLPLRDNQNQPQHF
j_call: TRBJ1-1; v_call: TRBV4-1; d_call: TRBD1; clone_size: few; cdr3_length: 18; cdr3_nt: TGCGCCAGCAGCCAAGATGTGGGGGACAGGGTCTGGAACACTGAAGCTTTCTTT; cdr3_aa: CASSQDVGDRVWNTEAFF
j_call: TRBJ2-7; v_call: TRBV7-3; d_call: .; clone_size: few; cdr3_length: 13; cdr3_nt: TGTGCCAGCAGCCGGGGCAGAGGCTACGAGCAGTACTTC; cdr3_aa: CASSRGRGYEQYF
j_call: TRBJ1-3; v_call: TRBV12-3/TRBV12-4; d_call: TRBD1; clone_size: many; cdr3_length: 18; cdr3_nt: TGTGCCAGCAGGATTAGCCGTCGGGACAGTCTCTCTGGAAACACCATATATTTT; cdr3_aa: CASRISRRDSLSGNTIYF
j_call: TRBJ1-1; v_call: TRBV5-6; d_call: .; clone_size: .; cdr3_length: 15; cdr3_nt: TGTGCCAGCACCCTCCCGGGGGGCGCGGACACTGAAGCTTTCTTT; cdr3_aa: CASTLPGGADTEAFF
j_call: TRBJ1-2; v_call: TRBV5-6; d_call: .; clone_size: .; cdr3_length: 16; cdr3_nt: TGTGCCAGCAGCTTCAGAAGAACAGCTTTTAACTATGGCTACACCTTC; cdr3_aa: CASSFRRTAFNYGYTF
j_call: TRBJ1-5; v_call: TRBV28; d_call: .; clone_size: few; cdr3_length: 12; cdr3_nt: TGTGCCAGCAGTTCGGGGGCTCAGCCCCAGCATTTT; cdr3_aa: CASSSGAQPQHF
j_call: TRBJ2-3; v_call: TRBV20-1; d_call: .; clone_size: .; cdr3_length: 13; cdr3_nt: TGCAGTGCTCATCCCGGACCTCCGGATACGCAGTATTTT; cdr3_aa: CSAHPGPPDTQYF
j_call: TRBJ1-3; v_call: TRBV28; d_call: .; clone_size: few; cdr3_length: 11; cdr3_nt: TGTGCCAGCAGTTCTCCGGACACCATATATTTT; cdr3_aa: CASSSPDTIYF
j_call: TRBJ1-2; v_call: TRBV7-8; d_call: .; clone_size: many; cdr3_length: 13; cdr3_nt: TGTGCCAGCAGCCGGGGGGGGAAATATGGCTACACCTTC; cdr3_aa: CASSRGGKYGYTF
j_call: TRBJ2-1; v_call: TRBV12-3/TRBV12-4; d_call: TRBD2; clone_size: few; cdr3_length: 16; cdr3_nt: TGTGCCAGCAGAAGAACTAGCGGGGGGGCTTACAATGAGCAGTTCTTC; cdr3_aa: CASRRTSGGAYNEQFF
j_call: TRBJ2-1; v_call: TRBV20-1; d_call: .; clone_size: few; cdr3_length: 15; cdr3_nt: TGCAGTGCCCGGCTTACAGGGAGCTCCTACAATGAGCAGTTCTTC; cdr3_aa: CSARLTGSSYNEQFF
j_call: TRBJ1-5; v_call: TRBV12-5; d_call: TRBD1; clone_size: .; cdr3_length: 16; cdr3_nt: TGTGCTAGTGGTTTGGCGTCGGGACAGGGAGATCAGCCCCAGCATTTT; cdr3_aa: CASGLASGQGDQPQHF
j_call: TRBJ1-5; v_call: TRBV28; d_call: .; clone_size: .; cdr3_length: 16; cdr3_nt: TGTGCCAGCAGTTGGGCCACCCCGGGAAGCAATCAGCCCCAGCATTTT; cdr3_aa: CASSWATPGSNQPQHF
j_call: TRBJ2-6; v_call: TRBV28; d_call: .; clone_size: .; cdr3_length: 15; cdr3_nt: TGTGCCAGCAGTCCACTCGACTCTGGGGCCAACGTCCTGACTTTC; cdr3_aa: CASSPLDSGANVLTF